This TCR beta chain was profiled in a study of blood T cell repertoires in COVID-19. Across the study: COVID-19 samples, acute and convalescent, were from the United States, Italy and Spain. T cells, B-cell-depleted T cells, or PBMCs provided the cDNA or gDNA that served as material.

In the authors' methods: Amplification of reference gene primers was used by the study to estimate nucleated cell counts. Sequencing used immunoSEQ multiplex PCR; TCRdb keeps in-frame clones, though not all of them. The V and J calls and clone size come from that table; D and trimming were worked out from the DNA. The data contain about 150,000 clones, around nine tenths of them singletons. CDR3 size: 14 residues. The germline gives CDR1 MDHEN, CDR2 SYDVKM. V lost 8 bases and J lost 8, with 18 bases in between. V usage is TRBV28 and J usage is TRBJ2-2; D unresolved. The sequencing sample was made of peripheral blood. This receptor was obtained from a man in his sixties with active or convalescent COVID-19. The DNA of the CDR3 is TGTGCCAGCCTTTCGCGGCCCGGAAGTGGGGAGCTGTTTTTT. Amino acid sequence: CASLSRPGSGELFF.